Each of the 8 T cell receptor beta chains below was sequenced from the same sample in a study of T cells in Graves' hyperthyroidism and ophthalmopathy. Using RNA transcripts as the source, TCR beta CDR3 regions were amplified. Primed by the HTBI set, a first-round RT-PCR was run on the TCR CDR3. TCRdb re-called the multiplex PCR reads with MiXCR, one entry per CDR3 protein. This sample carries about 400,000 distinct CDR3 sequences, about 15% of them seen once, and the ten largest clones take about 18%. The sequencing input was blood. The receptors here all came from a woman under 40 with Graves' ophthalmopathy.

This clonotype was seen more than once but under ten times. V gene TRBV5-4 combines with J gene TRBJ2-2; possible D gene TRBD2, 7 bases. Per germline, CDR1 SGHNT and CDR2 YYREEE (reference sequence). The CDR3 is 15 amino acids. Trimming removed 0 bases from V and 5 bases from J, with 11 bases in between. The CDR3 loop reads CASSLGRGGTGELFF. In nucleotides, the CDR3 is TGTGCCAGCAGCTTGGGCAGGGGAGGGACCGGGGAGCTGTTTTTT.

The V call is TRBV20-1, the J call TRBJ2-3; 7 nucleotides agree with TRBD1. The trim removed 1 base at V and 0 bases at J, leaving 4 bases unmatched. The CDR3 has 15 amino acids. Germline V CDR1 and CDR2: DFQATT, SNEGSKA (reference sequence). The CDR3 loop is CSARGRGPSTDTQYF. In nucleotides, the CDR3 is TGCAGTGCTAGAGGAAGGGGGCCGAGCACAGATACGCAGTATTTT.

This clonotype was detected ten times or more. This chain connects TRBV7-2 to TRBJ2-7, with no clear D. The germline V gene has CDR1 SGHTA and CDR2 FQGNSA. This CDR3 is built from 13 residues. V was clipped by 3 bases and J by 3 bases, with 9 bases between them. CDR3 region: CASSFARYYEQYF. CDR3 DNA: TGTGCCAGCAGCTTCGCTAGGTACTACGAGCAGTACTTC.

This clonotype has only a few counts. This chain connects TRBV9 to TRBJ2-5, with TRBD2 identical over 9 bases. CDR1 and CDR2 from the germline V gene are SGDLS and YYNGEE. CDR3 length: 16 residues. J gave up 4 bases and V 4 bases, and 11 bases lay outside the gene matches. Here the CDR3 DNA reads TGTGCCAGCAGCCCAGGGGCGGGGGGGCCGGTAGAGACCCAGTACTTC. It specifies CASSPGAGGPVETQYF.

At least ten counts were recorded for this clonotype. The chain joins TRBV27 to TRBJ2-1; perhaps TRBD1 as D (6 bases). V lost 5 bases and J 15 bases, leaving 20 bases between the germline ends. Looked up from germline, CDR1 is MNHEY and CDR2 is SMNVEV (reference sequence). The CDR3 covers 13 residues. The CDR3 sequence: CASSLDRPGQGFF. The CDR3 DNA is TGTGCCAGCAGTCTGGACAGACCGGGGCAGGGGTTCTTC.

The table lists this clonotype with a few counts. The V call is TRBV20-1, the J call TRBJ2-3; weak D call: TRBD1 (5 bases). Germline values: CDR1 DFQATT, CDR2 SNEGSKA (reference sequence). The CDR3 length is 13 residues. Trimming pared 2 bases from V and 1 base from J, leaving 7 bases between. The CDR3 DNA reads TGCAGTGCTAGACCCAGGGGCACAGATACGCAGTATTTT. This sequence encodes CSARPRGTDTQYF.

This clonotype was seen repeatedly, ten times or more. The chain carries TRBV24-1 and TRBJ1-6, with TRBD1 as a possible D gene (6 bases). Germline lookup yields CDR1 KGHDR and CDR2 SFDVKD. Trimming left V 10 bases short and J 0 bases short, with 18 bases between. The CDR3 totals 17 residues. CDR3 DNA sequence: TGTGCCACGAGAACGCAGGGGCTGCGCTCCTATAATTCACCCCTCCACTTT. It encodes CATRTQGLRSYNSPLHF.

The chain uses TRBV9 and TRBJ2-7; the match to TRBD2 covers 8 bases. The V segment lost 0 bases and the J segment 4 bases; nucleotides outside the gene matches: 6. From germline, CDR1 is SGDLS and CDR2 YYNGEE. The CDR3 runs to 15 residues. The CDR3 sequence is CASSVADGRVYEQYF. CDR3 DNA sequence: TGTGCCAGCAGCGTAGCTGACGGGAGGGTATACGAGCAGTACTTC.